This TCR beta chain is drawn from a study of chemoradiotherapy in HPV16-positive cancers. Notes on the study in general: Functional assays defining HPV-specific T cells used only a couple of HPV16-positive patients. During treatment, candidate HPV-specific clones and E7-related motifs expanded in tumor.

The table came from immunoSEQ multiplex PCR; TCRdb's copy has only in-frame clones and leaves some out. The data show over a thousand clones, nearly 90% seen once. Worth noting for this clone: The antigen remains unidentified.

Repeated repertoire sampling spanned the course of chemoradiotherapy. The sample was tumor tissue, taken from a patient who underwent chemoradiotherapy. The receptor's source is a human donor with HPV-associated anogenital cancer.

The CDR3 coding sequence is TGTGCCAGCAGTGAAGTGGCGGGATTTCTGGGAGAGCAGTACTTC. This gives the protein CASSEVAGFLGEQYF. The chain joins TRBV6-1 to TRBJ2-7; tentatively, D is TRBD2 (6 bases). V dropped 1 base and J dropped 7 bases, with 17 bases sitting between them. The V gene's germline CDR1 is MNHNS and CDR2 SASEGT. The CDR3 is made up of 15 amino acids.